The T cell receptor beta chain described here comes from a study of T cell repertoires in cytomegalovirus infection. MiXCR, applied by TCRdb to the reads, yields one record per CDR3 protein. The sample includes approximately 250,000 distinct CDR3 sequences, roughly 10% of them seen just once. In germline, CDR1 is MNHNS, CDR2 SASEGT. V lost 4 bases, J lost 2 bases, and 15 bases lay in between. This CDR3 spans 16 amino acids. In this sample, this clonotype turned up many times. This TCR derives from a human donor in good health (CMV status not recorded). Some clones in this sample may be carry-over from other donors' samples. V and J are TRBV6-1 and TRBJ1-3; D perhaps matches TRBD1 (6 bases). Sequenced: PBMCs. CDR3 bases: TGTGCCAGCAGTGTATCTGACAGGTTACCTGGAAACACCATATATTTT. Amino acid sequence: CASSVSDRLPGNTIYF.